This T cell receptor beta chain was identified in a study of blood T cell repertoires in COVID-19. Study overall: The study drew acute and convalescent COVID-19 samples from the United States, Italy and Spain. From T cells, B-cell-depleted T cells, or PBMCs came the material, which was cDNA or gDNA.

This clone was seen just once. The CDR3 is made up of 12 amino acids. Germline values: CDR1 WNHNN, CDR2 SYGVQD (reference sequence). V gave up 7 bases and J gave up 4 bases; unmatched junction bases: 0. In the original analysis: Nucleated cell number was recorded as an estimate derived from reference gene primer amplification. Libraries were prepared by immunoSEQ multiplex PCR; TCRdb keeps only in-frame clonotypes and omits some of them. V, J and clone size derive from that table, while D and trimming were established from the DNA sequence. The table lists some 270,000 clones, 75% to 90% of them singletons.

The sequenced material came from peripheral blood. The chain has TRBV10-1 and TRBJ2-2; the match to TRBD1 covers 7 bases. The sequence derives from a man aged 45-65 years with acute or convalescent COVID-19. The CDR3 reads CASKGATGELFF. The CDR3 region has the DNA TGCGCCAGCAAGGGGGCCACCGGGGAGCTGTTTTTT.